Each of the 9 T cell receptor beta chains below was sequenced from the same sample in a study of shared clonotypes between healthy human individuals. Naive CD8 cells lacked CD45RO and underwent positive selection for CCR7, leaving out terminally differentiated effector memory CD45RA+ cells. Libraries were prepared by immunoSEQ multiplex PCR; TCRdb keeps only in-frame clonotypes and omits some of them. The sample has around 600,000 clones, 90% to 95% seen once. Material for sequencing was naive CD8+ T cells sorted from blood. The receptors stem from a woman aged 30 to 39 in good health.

CDR3 DNA: TGTGCCAGCAGTGACACCGGCTACGAGCAGTACTTC. It specifies CASSDTGYEQYF. This sequence joins TRBV6-6 and TRBJ2-7; no firm D call. The germline V and J ends were trimmed by 5 bases and 3 bases, with 8 bases remaining between them. The CDR3 runs 12 residues. Looked up from germline, CDR1 is MNHNY and CDR2 is SVGAGI (reference sequence).

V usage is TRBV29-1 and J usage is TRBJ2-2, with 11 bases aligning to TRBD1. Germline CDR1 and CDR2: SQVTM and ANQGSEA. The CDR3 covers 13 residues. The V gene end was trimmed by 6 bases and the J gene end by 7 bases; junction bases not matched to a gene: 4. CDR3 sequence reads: CSVDRGRVGELFF. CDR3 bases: TGCAGCGTGGACAGGGGGCGAGTCGGGGAGCTGTTTTTT.

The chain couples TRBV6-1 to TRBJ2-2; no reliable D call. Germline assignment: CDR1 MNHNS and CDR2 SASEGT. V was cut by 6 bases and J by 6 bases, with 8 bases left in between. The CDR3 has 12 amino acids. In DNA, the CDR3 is TGTGCCAGCAGAGGAAGAGCCGGGGAGCTGTTTTTT. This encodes CASRGRAGELFF.

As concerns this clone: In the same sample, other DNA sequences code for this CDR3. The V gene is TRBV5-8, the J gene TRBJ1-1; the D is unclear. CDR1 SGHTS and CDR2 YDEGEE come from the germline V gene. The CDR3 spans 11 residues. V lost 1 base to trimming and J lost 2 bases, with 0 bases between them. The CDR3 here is CASSLNTEAFF. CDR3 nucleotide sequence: TGTGCCAGCAGCTTGAACACTGAAGCTTTCTTT.

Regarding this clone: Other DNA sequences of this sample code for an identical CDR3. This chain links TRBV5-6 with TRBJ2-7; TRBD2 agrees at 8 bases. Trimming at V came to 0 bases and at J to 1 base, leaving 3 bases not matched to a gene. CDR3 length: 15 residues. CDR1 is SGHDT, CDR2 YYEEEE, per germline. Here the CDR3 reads CASSLGLAGSYEQYF. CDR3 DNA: TGTGCCAGCAGCTTGGGCCTAGCGGGTTCCTACGAGCAGTACTTC.

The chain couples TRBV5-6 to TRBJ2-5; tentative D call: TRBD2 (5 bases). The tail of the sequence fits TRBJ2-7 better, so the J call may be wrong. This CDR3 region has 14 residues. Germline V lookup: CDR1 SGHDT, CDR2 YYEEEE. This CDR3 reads CASSLHGLHYEQYF. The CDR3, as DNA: TGTGCCAGCAGCTTACACGGACTTCACTACGAGCAGTACTTC.

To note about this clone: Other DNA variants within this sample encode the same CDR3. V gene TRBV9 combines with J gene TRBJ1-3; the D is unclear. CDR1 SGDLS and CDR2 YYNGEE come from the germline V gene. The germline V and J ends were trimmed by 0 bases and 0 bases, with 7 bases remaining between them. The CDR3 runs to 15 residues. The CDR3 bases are TGTGCCAGCAGCGTAGGAGGCAGCTCTGGAAACACCATATATTTT. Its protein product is CASSVGGSSGNTIYF.

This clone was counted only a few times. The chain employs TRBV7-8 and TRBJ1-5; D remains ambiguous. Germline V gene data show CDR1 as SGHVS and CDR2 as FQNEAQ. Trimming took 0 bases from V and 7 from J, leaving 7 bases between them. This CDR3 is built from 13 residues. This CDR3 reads CASSLAGGQPQHF. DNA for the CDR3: TGTGCCAGCAGCTTAGCAGGCGGGCAGCCCCAGCATTTT.

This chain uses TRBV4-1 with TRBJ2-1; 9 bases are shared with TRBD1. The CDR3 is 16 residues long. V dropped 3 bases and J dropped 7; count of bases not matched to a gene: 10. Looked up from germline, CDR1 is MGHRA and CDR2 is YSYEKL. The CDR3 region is CASSQGPGTGQNEQFF. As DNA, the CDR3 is TGCGCCAGCAGCCAGGGTCCCGGGACAGGGCAAAATGAGCAGTTCTTC.